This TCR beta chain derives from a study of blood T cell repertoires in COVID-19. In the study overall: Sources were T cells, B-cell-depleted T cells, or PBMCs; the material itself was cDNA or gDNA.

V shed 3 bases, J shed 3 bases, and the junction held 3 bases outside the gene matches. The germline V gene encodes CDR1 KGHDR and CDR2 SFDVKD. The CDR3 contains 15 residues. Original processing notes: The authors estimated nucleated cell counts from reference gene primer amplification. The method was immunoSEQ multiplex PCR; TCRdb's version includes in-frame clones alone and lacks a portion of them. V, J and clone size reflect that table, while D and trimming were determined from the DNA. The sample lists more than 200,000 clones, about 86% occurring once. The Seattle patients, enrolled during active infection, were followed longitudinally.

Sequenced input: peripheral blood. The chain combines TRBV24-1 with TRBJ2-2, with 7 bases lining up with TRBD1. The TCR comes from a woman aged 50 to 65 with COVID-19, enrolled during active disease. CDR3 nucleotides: TGTGCCACCAGTGATATAACAGGGGACACCGGGGAGCTGTTTTTT. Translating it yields CATSDITGDTGELFF.